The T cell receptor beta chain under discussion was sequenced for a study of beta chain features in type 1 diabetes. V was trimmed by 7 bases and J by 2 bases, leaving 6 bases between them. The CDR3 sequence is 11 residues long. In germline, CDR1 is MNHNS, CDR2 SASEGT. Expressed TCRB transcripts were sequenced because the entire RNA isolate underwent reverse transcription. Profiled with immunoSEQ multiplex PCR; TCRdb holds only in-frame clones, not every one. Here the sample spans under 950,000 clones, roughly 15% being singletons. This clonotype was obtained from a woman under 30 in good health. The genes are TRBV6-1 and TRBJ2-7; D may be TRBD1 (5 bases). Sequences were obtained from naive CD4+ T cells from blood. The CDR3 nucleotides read TGTGCCAGCACCAGGGCCTACGAGCAGTACTTC. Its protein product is CASTRAYEQYF.